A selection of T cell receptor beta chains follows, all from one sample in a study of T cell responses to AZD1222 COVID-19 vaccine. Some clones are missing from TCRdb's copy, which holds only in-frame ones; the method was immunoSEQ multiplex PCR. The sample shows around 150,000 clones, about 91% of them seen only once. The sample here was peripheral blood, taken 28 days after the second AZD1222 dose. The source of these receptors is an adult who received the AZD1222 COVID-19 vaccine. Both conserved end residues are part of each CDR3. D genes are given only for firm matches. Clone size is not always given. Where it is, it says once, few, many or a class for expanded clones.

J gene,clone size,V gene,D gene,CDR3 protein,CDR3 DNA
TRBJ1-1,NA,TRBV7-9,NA,CASSLEGGEVIYAEAFF,TGTGCCAGCAGCTTAGAGGGCGGCGAAGTAATTTACGCTGAAGCTTTCTTT
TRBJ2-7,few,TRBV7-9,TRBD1,CASSLGTGFYEQYF,TGTGCCAGCAGCCTCGGGACAGGGTTTTACGAGCAGTACTTC
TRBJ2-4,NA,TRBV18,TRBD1,CASSVRTGEAFLNIQYF,TGTGCCAGCTCAGTAAGAACAGGGGAAGCGTTTCTAAACATTCAGTACTTC
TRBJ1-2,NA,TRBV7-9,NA,CASSNSKGGRLSGTF,TGTGCCAGCAGCAACTCTAAGGGGGGCCGCCTCTCGGGCACCTTC
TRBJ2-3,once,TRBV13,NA,CASSSAGTAPQPDTQYF,TGTGCCAGCAGCTCTGCTGGGACTGCCCCGCAACCAGATACGCAGTATTTT
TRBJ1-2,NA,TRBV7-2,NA,CASSWLEREGYGYTF,TGTGCCAGCAGCTGGCTAGAGAGAGAGGGCTATGGCTACACCTTC
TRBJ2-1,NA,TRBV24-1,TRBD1,CATSDPHRGRNEQFF,TGTGCCACCAGTGACCCCCACAGGGGGCGAAATGAGCAGTTCTTC
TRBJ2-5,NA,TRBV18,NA,CASSPAVETQYF,TGTGCCAGCTCACCGGCGGTAGAGACCCAGTACTTC
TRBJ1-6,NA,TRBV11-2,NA,CASTLRWPDNSPLHF,TGTGCCAGCACCCTTAGGTGGCCAGACAATTCACCCCTCCACTTT
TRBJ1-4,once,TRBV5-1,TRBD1,CASSLDTGAANEKLFF,TGCGCCAGCAGCCTCGACACAGGGGCGGCTAATGAAAAACTGTTTTTT
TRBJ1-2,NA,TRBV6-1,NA,CASSEGWTNYGYTF,TGTGCCAGCAGTGAAGGGTGGACTAACTATGGCTACACCTTC
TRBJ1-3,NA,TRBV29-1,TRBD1,CSVGTAGNTIYF,TGCAGCGTGGGGACAGCTGGAAACACCATATATTTT
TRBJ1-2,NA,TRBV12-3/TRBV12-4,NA,CASSDNNYGYTF,TGTGCCAGCAGCGACAATAACTATGGCTACACCTTC
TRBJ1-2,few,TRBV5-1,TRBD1,CASSAGTGGSGYTF,TGCGCCAGCAGCGCCGGGACAGGGGGCTCTGGCTACACCTTC
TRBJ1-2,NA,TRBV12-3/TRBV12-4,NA,CASTNPISYGYTF,TGTGCCAGCACCAACCCCATCAGCTATGGCTACACCTTC
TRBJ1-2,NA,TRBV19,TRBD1,CASSAGQGANGYTF,TGTGCCAGTAGTGCTGGACAGGGGGCTAATGGCTACACCTTC
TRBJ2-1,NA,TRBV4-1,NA,CASSQRTASSYNEQFF,TGCGCCAGCAGCCAACGGACAGCGAGCTCCTACAATGAGCAGTTCTTC
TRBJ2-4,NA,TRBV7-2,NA,CASSPTRTSKNIQYF,TGTGCCAGCAGCCCGACCAGGACATCCAAAAACATTCAGTACTTC
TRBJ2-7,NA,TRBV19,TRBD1,CASSTDRAYEQYF,TGTGCCAGTAGTACGGACAGGGCGTACGAGCAGTACTTC
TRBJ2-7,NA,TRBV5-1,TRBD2,CASSLATSGAYEQYF,TGCGCCAGCAGCCTCGCCACTAGCGGGGCCTACGAGCAGTACTTC
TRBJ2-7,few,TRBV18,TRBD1,CASSPSVVQGAFEQYF,TGTGCCAGCTCACCATCAGTCGTCCAGGGGGCTTTCGAGCAGTACTTC
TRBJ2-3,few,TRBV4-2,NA,CASSQERSGGPGTDTQYF,TGTGCCAGCAGCCAAGAAAGGTCCGGGGGGCCGGGCACAGATACGCAGTATTTT
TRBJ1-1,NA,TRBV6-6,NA,CASSYSRGDTEAFF,TGTGCCAGCAGTTATAGCAGAGGGGACACTGAAGCTTTCTTT
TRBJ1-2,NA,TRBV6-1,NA,CASSPPGMDYGYTF,TGTGCCAGCAGTCCCCCAGGTATGGACTATGGCTACACCTTC
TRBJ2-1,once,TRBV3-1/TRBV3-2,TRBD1,CASSLGTGLGNEQFF,TGTGCCAGCAGTCTAGGGACAGGACTGGGGAATGAGCAGTTCTTC
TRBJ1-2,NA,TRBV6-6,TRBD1,CASSPQGGSGGYTF,TGTGCCAGCAGCCCCCAGGGGGGGAGCGGTGGCTACACCTTC
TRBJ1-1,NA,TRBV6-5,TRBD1,CASSFGQGPAFF,TGTGCCAGCAGTTTCGGACAGGGGCCAGCTTTCTTT
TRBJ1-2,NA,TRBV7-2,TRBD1,CASSPGQDNGYTF,TGTGCCAGCAGCCCGGGACAGGATAATGGCTACACCTTC
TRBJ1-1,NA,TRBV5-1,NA,CASSSDMGMNTEAFF,TGCGCCAGCAGCTCGGATATGGGTATGAACACTGAAGCTTTCTTT